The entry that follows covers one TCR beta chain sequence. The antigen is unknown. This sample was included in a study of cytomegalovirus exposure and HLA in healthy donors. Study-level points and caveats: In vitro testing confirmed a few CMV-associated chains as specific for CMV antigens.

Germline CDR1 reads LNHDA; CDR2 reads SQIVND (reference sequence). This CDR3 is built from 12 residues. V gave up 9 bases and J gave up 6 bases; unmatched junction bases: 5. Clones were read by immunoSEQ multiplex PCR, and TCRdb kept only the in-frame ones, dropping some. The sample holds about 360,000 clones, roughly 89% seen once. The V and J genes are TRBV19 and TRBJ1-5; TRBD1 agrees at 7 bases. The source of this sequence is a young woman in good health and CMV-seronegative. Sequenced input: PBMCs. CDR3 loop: CASDRVGQPQHF. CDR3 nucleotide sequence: TGTGCCAGCGACAGGGTGGGTCAGCCCCAGCATTTT. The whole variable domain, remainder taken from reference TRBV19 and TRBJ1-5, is DGGITQSPKYLFRKEGQNVTLSCEQNLNHDAMYWYRQDPGQGLRLIYYSQIVNDFQKGDIAEGYSVSREKKESFPLTVTSAQKNPTAFYLCASDRVGQPQHFGDGTRLSIL.